This T cell receptor beta chain was obtained from a study of CD8 T cells in ankylosing spondylitis. General study points: Certain motif variants had earlier been reported in reactive arthritis synovial fluid and blood. Seemingly characteristic of ankylosing spondylitis blood was a TCR beta motif consisting of 7 or 8 highly homologous variants. Relatively rare in peripheral blood, disease-linked clones were also CD8+. There was reportedly significant enrichment of clones that were disease-linked in matched ankylosing spondylitis synovial fluid.

TCRdb reprocessed the 5' RACE reads via MiXCR and lists one record per CDR3 protein. The sample includes 200,000 to 250,000 distinct CDR3 sequences, about 10% of them seen just once. The CDR3 length is 14 residues. Germline assignment: CDR1 DFQATT and CDR2 SNEGSKA (reference sequence). Trimming removed 5 bases from V and 4 bases from J; junction bases left unmatched: 1. This clonotype was recorded at least ten times. As yet, its antigen is unknown. This sequence was found in a male donor with ankylosing spondylitis or in good health (not recorded which). The sequenced sample consisted of blood, either unsorted or a sorted T cell fraction (not recorded which). The chain links TRBV20-1 to TRBJ2-3; 15 nucleotides align to TRBD2. CDR3 DNA: TGCAGTGCTCGGACTAGCGGGGGGGCAGATACGCAGTATTTT. Protein sequence: CSARTSGGADTQYF.